This T cell receptor (beta chain) was captured in a study of blood T cells in healthy people across ages. Each donor was a healthy Caucasian individual from Russia, aged roughly 6 to 95. Study observations and caveats: Both naive CD4+ cell counts and diversity were greater in long-lived donors than in aged donors.

Comments on this clonotype: Its specificity is not known. At one boundary the junction diverges from the germline segment, which might be a read error.

This CDR3 comprises 12 residues. Germline CDR1 reads DFQATT; CDR2 reads SNEGSKA (reference sequence). For the second PCR, which ran for 7 to 11 cycles, a sample-barcoded 5' primer and a J-beta primer mix were used. Each CDR3 protein gets one entry after TCRdb re-called the 5' RACE reads with MiXCR. The table has hundreds of thousands of distinct CDR3 sequences, approximately 49% seen once. Sequencing used blood. This chain links TRBV20-1 with TRBJ2-7, with 8 bases matching TRBD2. This TCR derives from an older woman in good health. The CDR3: CSISGSSYERYF. The CDR3 coding sequence is TGCAGTATCAGCGGGAGCTCCTACGAGCGGTACTTC.